The rows below give T cell receptor beta chains drawn from one sample of a study of technical replicates of blood from a few donors. This table comes from immunoSEQ multiplex PCR, and its TCRdb copy is limited to in-frame clones, with some not included. The repertoire consists of fewer than 110,000 clones, with under 96% occurring once and the leading ten covering 0.2% to 0.25%. Sequenced material: T cells isolated from PBMCs. All receptors derive from a human donor in good health. Each CDR3 is given with its conserved first and last residue. The D gene is left open where the match is weak. Expanded clones are given a class, and other clones once, few, many or no size at all.

d_call	j_call	v_call	clone_size	cdr3_aa	cdr3_nt
NA	TRBJ1-1	TRBV27	once	CASSFQETHEAFF	TGTGCCAGCAGTTTCCAGGAAACCCATGAAGCTTTCTTT
TRBD1	TRBJ1-5	TRBV2	NA	CASSVRTGSNQPQHF	TGTGCCAGCAGTGTTAGGACAGGTAGCAATCAGCCCCAGCATTTT
NA	TRBJ2-3	TRBV28	NA	CASSLRSLTSTDTQYF	TGTGCCAGCAGTCTGAGGTCACTCACTTCCACAGATACGCAGTATTTT
TRBD1	TRBJ1-1	TRBV6-1	once	CASSGGVGGQGSPEAFF	TGTGCCAGCAGTGGGGGGGTCGGGGGACAGGGCAGCCCTGAAGCTTTCTTT
TRBD1	TRBJ2-1	TRBV9	NA	CASSGVGDRAGNEQFF	TGTGCCAGCAGCGGCGTAGGGGACAGGGCGGGGAATGAGCAGTTCTTC
NA	TRBJ2-5	TRBV4-1	NA	CASSLGTLLKETQYF	TGCGCCAGCAGCCTCGGGACTTTACTCAAAGAGACCCAGTACTTC
NA	TRBJ1-1	TRBV9	NA	CASSVGSAGLVISEAFF	TGTGCCAGCAGCGTAGGTTCGGCAGGGCTTGTTATCTCTGAAGCTTTCTTT
TRBD1	TRBJ1-1	TRBV5-5	NA	CASSLVGQVTEAFF	TGTGCCAGCAGCTTGGTGGGACAGGTCACTGAAGCTTTCTTT
TRBD1	TRBJ1-1	TRBV30	NA	CAWSVGIGTGGLAFF	TGTGCCTGGAGTGTTGGGATAGGGACAGGGGGATTGGCTTTCTTT
NA	TRBJ2-7	TRBV5-1	NA	CASSSSLRDTEQYF	TGCGCCAGCAGCTCTTCCCTCCGGGACACCGAGCAGTACTTC
NA	TRBJ2-1	TRBV7-2	NA	CANSPGVYNEQFF	TGTGCCAACTCGCCGGGGGTCTACAATGAGCAGTTCTTC
NA	TRBJ2-3	TRBV18	NA	CASSQTSTDTQYF	TGTGCCAGCTCACAGACTAGCACAGATACGCAGTATTTT
TRBD2	TRBJ2-7	TRBV5-1	once	CASSPTSGRRYEQYF	TGCGCCAGCAGCCCGACTAGCGGGAGGAGATACGAGCAGTACTTC
TRBD1	TRBJ1-6	TRBV27	NA	CASTDLTGGSPLHF	TGTGCCAGCACAGACTTGACAGGGGGTTCACCCCTCCACTTT
TRBD1	TRBJ1-5	TRBV5-1	NA	CASSATGTGDLEPQHF	TGCGCCAGCAGCGCGACCGGGACAGGGGATTTGGAGCCCCAGCATTTT
NA	TRBJ2-7	TRBV10-1	NA	CASSDNNHEQYF	TGCGCCAGCAGTGACAACAACCACGAGCAGTACTTC
TRBD2	TRBJ2-1	TRBV5-1	once	CASSWGPLAGGGNEQFF	TGCGCCAGCAGCTGGGGCCCCTTAGCGGGGGGAGGCAATGAGCAGTTCTTC
NA	TRBJ1-2	TRBV19	NA	CASMVARRGVGYGYTF	TGTGCCAGTATGGTTGCCCGGCGGGGGGTCGGCTATGGCTACACCTTC
NA	TRBJ2-2	TRBV19	NA	CASSISPAWDTGELFF	TGTGCCAGTAGTATTTCCCCAGCGTGGGACACCGGGGAGCTGTTTTTT
NA	TRBJ2-2	TRBV19	NA	CATGTFANTGELFF	TGTGCCACAGGGACTTTCGCGAACACCGGGGAGCTGTTTTTT
TRBD1	TRBJ2-7	TRBV15	NA	CATSRDPGTGSSEQYF	TGTGCCACCAGCAGAGATCCCGGGACAGGGTCCTCCGAGCAGTACTTC
NA	TRBJ2-7	TRBV5-4	NA	CASSLASSAYEQYF	TGTGCCAGCAGCTTAGCGTCTAGCGCATACGAGCAGTACTTC
NA	TRBJ1-4	TRBV5-4	NA	CASSFDTRGNEKLFF	TGTGCCAGCAGCTTCGACACCCGGGGTAATGAAAAACTGTTTTTT
NA	TRBJ1-2	TRBV6-5	NA	CASSYSTVRGYTF	TGTGCCAGCAGTTACTCAACCGTGCGCGGCTACACCTTC
NA	TRBJ1-1	TRBV7-9	NA	CASSPHYPDEAFF	TGTGCCAGCAGCCCCCACTATCCAGATGAAGCTTTCTTT
NA	TRBJ1-6	TRBV11-3	NA	CASSPEVYSPLHF	TGTGCCAGCAGCCCAGAAGTGTACTCACCCCTCCACTTT
TRBD2	TRBJ2-1	TRBV19	NA	CASSIRLAGGHEQFF	TGTGCCAGTAGTATAAGGTTAGCGGGAGGTCATGAGCAGTTCTTC
TRBD1	TRBJ1-2	TRBV9	once	CASRAGGNYGYTF	TGTGCCAGCAGGGCAGGGGGCAACTATGGCTACACCTTC
NA	TRBJ2-5	TRBV6-5	once	CASSYLGGGKETQYF	TGTGCCAGCAGTTACCTAGGGGGGGGGAAAGAGACCCAGTACTTC
NA	TRBJ1-2	TRBV19	NA	CASSYYAGDYGYTF	TGTGCCAGTAGTTACTACGCGGGGGACTATGGCTACACCTTC
TRBD1	TRBJ2-7	TRBV29-1	NA	CSVAQGFDEQYF	TGCAGCGTGGCACAGGGGTTCGACGAGCAGTACTTC
TRBD2	TRBJ2-7	TRBV5-1	once	CASSSKPSGSSYEQYF	TGCGCCAGCAGCTCGAAACCTAGCGGAAGCTCCTACGAGCAGTACTTC
NA	TRBJ1-1	TRBV6-6	once	CASSPDRAVEGQAFF	TGTGCCAGCAGCCCGGATCGTGCAGTGGAGGGCCAAGCTTTCTTT
TRBD1	TRBJ2-1	TRBV4-1	NA	CASSRDREYYNEQFF	TGCGCCAGCAGCCGGGACAGGGAATACTACAATGAGCAGTTCTTC
NA	TRBJ1-1	TRBV10-3	NA	CAISPGGTEAFF	TGTGCCATCAGTCCGGGAGGCACTGAAGCTTTCTTT
NA	TRBJ1-5	TRBV4-1	NA	CASSPTAKIRGNQPQHF	TGCGCCAGCAGCCCGACAGCCAAGATCCGGGGCAATCAGCCCCAGCATTTT
NA	TRBJ1-2	TRBV6-5	NA	CASRHTGGYTF	TGTGCCAGCAGACACACCGGGGGCTACACCTTC
TRBD1	TRBJ2-5	TRBV5-8	once	CASSRTGRGTQYF	TGTGCCAGCAGTCGGACAGGGAGAGGGACCCAGTACTTC
NA	TRBJ1-1	TRBV6-6	NA	CASSQQGNTEAFF	TGTGCCAGCAGTCAGCAGGGGAACACTGAAGCTTTCTTT
NA	TRBJ2-2	TRBV5-4	NA	CASSLGSGGPWSGELFF	TGTGCCAGCAGCTTAGGGTCCGGAGGCCCATGGTCCGGGGAGCTGTTTTTT
NA	TRBJ2-5	TRBV5-4	NA	CASSLESRLQETQYF	TGTGCCAGCAGCTTGGAGAGTCGGTTACAAGAGACCCAGTACTTC
TRBD1	TRBJ1-1	TRBV28	few	CASSLMAGGEAFF	TGTGCCAGCAGTTTAATGGCAGGGGGTGAAGCTTTCTTT
NA	TRBJ1-1	TRBV4-1	once	CASSYQRAGESPEAFF	TGCGCCAGCAGCTATCAGCGGGCCGGGGAAAGCCCTGAAGCTTTCTTT
TRBD2	TRBJ2-7	TRBV30	NA	CAWSVGGARGVVYEQYF	TGTGCCTGGAGTGTTGGGGGAGCGCGGGGGGTCGTCTACGAGCAGTACTTC
NA	TRBJ1-2	TRBV7-9	NA	CASSLGAPNYGYTF	TGTGCCAGCAGCTTAGGGGCACCTAACTATGGCTACACCTTC
NA	TRBJ2-3	TRBV19	NA	CASSEADTQYF	TGTGCCAGTAGTGAGGCAGATACGCAGTATTTT
NA	TRBJ1-2	TRBV30	NA	CAWSPLFAYGYTF	TGTGCCTGGAGTCCCCTATTCGCCTATGGCTACACCTTC
TRBD2	TRBJ2-1	TRBV6-6	NA	CASSSREGNEQFF	TGTGCCAGCAGTTCGCGGGAGGGCAATGAGCAGTTCTTC
TRBD1	TRBJ1-1	TRBV27	NA	CASSLFSLGTENTEAFF	TGTGCCAGCAGTTTATTTAGTCTCGGGACAGAGAACACTGAAGCTTTCTTT
NA	TRBJ1-5	TRBV4-2	NA	CASSQEEGARNQPQHF	TGTGCCAGCAGCCAAGAGGAAGGGGCCCGCAATCAGCCCCAGCATTTT
NA	TRBJ1-3	TRBV6-1	NA	CASSEWSSGNTIYF	TGTGCCAGCAGTGAATGGAGCTCTGGAAACACCATATATTTT